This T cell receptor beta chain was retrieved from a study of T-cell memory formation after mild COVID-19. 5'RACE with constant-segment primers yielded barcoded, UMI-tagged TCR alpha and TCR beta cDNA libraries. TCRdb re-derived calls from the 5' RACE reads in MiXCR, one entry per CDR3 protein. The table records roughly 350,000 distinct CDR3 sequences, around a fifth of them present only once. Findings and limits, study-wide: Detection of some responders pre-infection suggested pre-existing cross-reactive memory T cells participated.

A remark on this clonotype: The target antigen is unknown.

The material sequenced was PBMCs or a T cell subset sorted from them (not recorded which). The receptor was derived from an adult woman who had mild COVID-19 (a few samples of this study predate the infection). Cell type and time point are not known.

CDR3 loop: CSAVSDLPRRNGYTF. DNA of the CDR3: TGCAGTGCTGTATCGGACCTACCCCGCAGGAATGGCTACACCTTC. The rearrangement joins TRBV20-1 to TRBJ1-2; D not certain. The germline V gene has CDR1 DFQATT and CDR2 SNEGSKA (reference sequence). This CDR3 has 15 residues. Trimming cost V 5 bases and J 6 bases, with 22 bases left between them.